This TCR beta chain came from a study of cytomegalovirus exposure and HLA in healthy donors. This CDR3 comprises 16 residues. V lost 0 bases and J lost 3; bases outside the gene matches: 8. Germline assignment: CDR1 SQVTM and CDR2 ANQGSEA. Overall study results and limits: Prediction of most subjects' HLA-A and HLA-B alleles by TCR beta sequences was reportedly accurate. Highly shared variants forming one cluster were likely a sequencing artifact. Most observed TCR sequences were rare, whereas some public TCRs were detected in many donors.

This clone was detected only a few times. Its matching antigen is unknown. Primers for the PCR totalled 60 Vbeta and 13 Jbeta. Libraries were prepared by immunoSEQ multiplex PCR; TCRdb keeps only in-frame clonotypes and omits some of them. This table holds around 150,000 clones, around 63% found once. This rearrangement joins TRBV29-1 to TRBJ2-1, with 7 bases matching TRBD2. Sample: PBMCs. This sequence was found in a woman between 18 and 29 years old in good health and CMV-seropositive. CDR3 DNA: TGCAGCGTTGAAGATCGGGGAGGGGCTCGCTACAATGAGCAGTTCTTC. Protein product: CSVEDRGGARYNEQFF.